The 12 T cell receptor beta chains given below trace back to one sample, sequenced in a study of identical twins. MiXCR, applied by TCRdb to the 5' RACE reads, yields one record per CDR3 protein. The sample includes approximately 600,000 distinct CDR3 sequences, under 8.5% of them seen just once. These data were also reused for a study on yellow fever vaccine responses in identical twins.

Sequencing was carried out using PBMCs. The source of these receptors is a woman younger than 35 in good health.

This clonotype was seen at least ten times. The CDR3 here is CASSLGQSHIISGANVLTF. DNA for the CDR3: TGTGCCAGCAGTTTGGGACAGAGTCATATTATCTCTGGGGCCAACGTCCTGACTTTC. This rearrangement joins TRBV12-3 or TRBV12-4 to TRBJ2-6; 7 nucleotides match TRBD1. This CDR3 is built from 19 residues. V trimming: 3 bases; J trimming: 0 bases; junction bases outside the gene matches: 11.

This clonotype was seen at least ten times. The chain carries TRBV10-3 and TRBJ2-3; TRBD2 agrees at 13 bases. Germline loops: CDR1 ENHRY, CDR2 SYGVKD. The CDR3 loop spans 16 amino acids. The J segment lost 4 bases and the V segment lost 3 bases, leaving 4 bases of the junction unmatched. The CDR3: CAISDPGLAGADTQYF. CDR3 DNA sequence: TGTGCCATCAGTGACCCCGGACTAGCGGGAGCAGATACGCAGTATTTT.

This clonotype was seen many times. The chain has TRBV5-1 and TRBJ2-3; TRBD2 matches at 8 bases. Trimming at V came to 0 bases and at J to 5 bases, leaving 8 bases not matched to a gene. The CDR3 extends over 16 amino acids. Germline V gives CDR1 SGHRS, CDR2 YFSETQ. The CDR3 DNA follows: TGCGCCAGCAGCTTGGCCAGCGGGAGATTTGGAGATACGCAGTATTTT. Its translation is CASSLASGRFGDTQYF.

This clonotype was found a few times. V usage is TRBV7-9 and J usage is TRBJ1-3; no firm D call. Germline V CDR1 and CDR2: SEHNR, FQNEAQ (reference sequence). This CDR3 has 15 amino acids. Trimming shortened V by 5 bases and J by 0 bases, and 11 bases separated the two germline ends. The CDR3 loop is CASSPNYFSGNTIYF. The DNA for the CDR3 is TGTGCCAGCAGCCCCAACTACTTCTCTGGAAACACCATATATTTT.

This clonotype showed up just a few times. The chain recombines TRBV5-1 with TRBJ1-2, with no clear D. The CDR3 has 15 residues. The V gene lost 0 bases and the J gene lost 4 bases, with 13 bases spanning the gap. From germline, CDR1 is SGHRS and CDR2 YFSETQ. In nucleotides, the CDR3 is TGCGCCAGCAGCTTGGCGGGAGGGCTGAGCTATGGCTACACCTTC. Its protein product is CASSLAGGLSYGYTF.

This clonotype was observed a handful of times. The CDR3 nucleotides are TGTGCCAGCAGCTGGCGCGGGGGGGCGGGTATAGAGACCCAGTACTTC. Translation: CASSWRGGAGIETQYF. This sequence joins TRBV11-2 and TRBJ2-5; 9 nucleotides match TRBD2. With 4 bases clipped from V and 4 bases from J, the junction kept 10 bases outside the gene matches. Germline assignment: CDR1 SGHAT and CDR2 FQNNGV. CDR3 size: 16 residues.

This clonotype has ten or more counts. J is TRBJ1-1 and V is TRBV29-1, with unresolved D. This CDR3 is built from 15 residues. V was clipped by 4 bases and J by 7 bases, with 22 bases between them. In germline, CDR1 is SQVTM, CDR2 ANQGSEA. CDR3 bases: TGCAGCGTTGGTCCCTGGACCAACGCGGGAGGTGAAGCTTTCTTT. This sequence encodes CSVGPWTNAGGEAFF.

This clonotype was counted at least ten times. The genes are TRBV4-1 and TRBJ2-2; D is unclear. Trimming stripped 4 bases from V and 1 base from J, with 16 bases between. The CDR3 sequence is 17 residues long. Germline V CDR1 and CDR2: MGHRA, YSYEKL. As DNA, the CDR3 is TGCGCCAGCAGCCCCCTAACCTACTACCTGAACACCGGGGAGCTGTTTTTT. It yields the protein CASSPLTYYLNTGELFF.

The chain links TRBV5-1 to TRBJ1-4, with TRBD1 identical over 8 bases. Germline CDR1 reads SGHRS; CDR2 reads YFSETQ. Germline trimming cut 4 bases from V and 6 bases from J; bases unmatched to any gene: 5. CDR3 length equals 14 residues. CDR3 sequence (DNA): TGCGCCAGCAGCGTCAGGGGGCTGGATGAAAAACTGTTTTTT. It yields the protein CASSVRGLDEKLFF.

This clonotype was seen a handful of times. The CDR3 nucleotides are TGCGCCAGCAGCCCCAATCCAGCGGCCTACGAGCAGTACGTC. This encodes CASSPNPAAYEQYV. V is TRBV4-1 and J is TRBJ2-7; D perhaps matches TRBD2 (5 bases). V lost 4 bases and J 2 bases, leaving 12 bases between the germline ends. Germline V gene lookup returns CDR1 MGHRA and CDR2 YSYEKL. The length of the CDR3 is 14 residues.

This clonotype was detected many times. A read error may account for a junction end that differs from germline. J is TRBJ2-1 and V is TRBV12-3 or TRBV12-4; D not resolved. The CDR3 spans 10 residues. Here the CDR3 DNA reads TGCGCCAGCAGCTTGGGTGAGCAGTTCTTC. Translation gives CASSLGEQFF.

In this sample, this clonotype turned up many times. The chain is built from TRBV5-1 and TRBJ2-7; TRBD1 might be the D (6 bases). Trimming took 1 base from V and 2 from J, leaving 13 bases between them. Germline V gene data show CDR1 as SGHRS and CDR2 as YFSETQ. CDR3 length: 15 residues. DNA for the CDR3: TGCGCCAGCAGCTTGAGGACAGACCGGGCCTACGAGCAGTACTTC. Protein sequence: CASSLRTDRAYEQYF.